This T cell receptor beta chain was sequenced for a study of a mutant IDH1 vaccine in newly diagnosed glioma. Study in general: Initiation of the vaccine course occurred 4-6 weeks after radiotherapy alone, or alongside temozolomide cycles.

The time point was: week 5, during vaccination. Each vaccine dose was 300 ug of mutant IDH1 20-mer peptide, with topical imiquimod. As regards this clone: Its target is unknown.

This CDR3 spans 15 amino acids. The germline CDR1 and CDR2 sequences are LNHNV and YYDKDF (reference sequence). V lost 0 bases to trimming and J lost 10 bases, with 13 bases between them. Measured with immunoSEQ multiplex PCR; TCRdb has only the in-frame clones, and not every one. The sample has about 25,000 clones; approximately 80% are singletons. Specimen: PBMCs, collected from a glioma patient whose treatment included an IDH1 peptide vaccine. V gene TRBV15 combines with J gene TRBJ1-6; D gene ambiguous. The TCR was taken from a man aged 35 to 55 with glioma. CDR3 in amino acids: CATSREGYMNSPLHF. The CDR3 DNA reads TGTGCCACCAGCAGAGAAGGTTATATGAACTCACCCCTCCACTTT. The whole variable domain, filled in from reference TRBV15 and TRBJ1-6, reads DAMVIQNPRYQVTQFGKPVTLSCSQTLNHNVMYWYQQKSSQAPKLLFHYYDKDFNNEADTPDNFQSRRPNTSFCFLDIRSPGLGDTAMYLCATSREGYMNSPLHFGNGTRLTVT.